At least ten counts were recorded for the clone carrying this T cell receptor (beta chain). Unique molecular identifiers were used in preparing the TCRbeta library. One entry per CDR3 protein results from TCRdb running MiXCR on the PCR reads. Altogether roughly 610,000 distinct CDR3 sequences are present, about 11% being singletons, with the ten largest covering 4%. This CDR3 is built from 14 residues. The germline gives CDR1 LGHNA, CDR2 YNFKEQ. The J segment lost 4 bases and the V segment lost 4 bases, leaving 3 bases of the junction unmatched. This entry comes from a study of T-cell reconstitution after alpha-beta-depleted transplantation in children.

Sequenced here: PBMCs from the stem cell graft donor, sampled from the stem cell graft. This clonotype was sampled from a human donor who donated a stem cell graft to a child with acute myeloid leukemia. The J gene is TRBJ2-4, the V gene TRBV4-2; TRBD2 matches 8 bases. This CDR3 reads CASSPSGSKNIQYF. The DNA of the CDR3 is TGTGCCAGCAGCCCGAGCGGGAGTAAAAACATTCAGTACTTC.